This T cell receptor (beta chain) emerged from a study of regulatory T cells in long-lasting Graves disease. About the study: The antithyroid drugs taken by newly diagnosed Graves' patients had been used for under 3 months. Whole-study results and caveats: There were preferences for TRBV28, TRBJ1-2 and TRBJ2-5 in persistent disease.

Described time point: newly diagnosed GD, antithyroid drugs for less than 3 months. RNA isolated from PBMCs was used to make the TCR library. This CDR3 contains 12 residues. CDR1 and CDR2 (germline): MGHDK, SYGVNS. Trimming cost V 9 bases and J 12 bases, with 20 bases left between them. Arm-PCR of CDR3 regions with iRepertoire HTBI primers generated TCR beta libraries. TCRdb ran MiXCR on the multiplex PCR reads and lists one entry per CDR3 protein. The sample has roughly 510,000 distinct CDR3 sequences, roughly 16% seen once. Regarding this clonotype: The antigen remains undetermined.

The same sample was also used in a study of T cells in Graves' hyperthyroidism and ophthalmopathy. From that paper: Most thyroid clonotypes expanded above 0.001 were also detected in blood.

The sequenced sample was peripheral blood mononuclear cells (PBMCs), obtained at new diagnosis, from a patient treated with antithyroid drugs. This TCR derives from a man younger than 30 with Graves disease. The rearrangement uses TRBV25-1 and TRBJ1-1; D is unclear. The CDR3 spells CASTSPSLSTFF. CDR3 nucleotide sequence: TGTGCCAGTACTTCACCCTCGCTGTCGACTTTCTTT.